The present T cell receptor beta chain was sequenced within a study of blood T cells in healthy people across ages. PCR was performed a second time for about 7 to 12 cycles using a sample-barcoded 5' primer and a J-beta primer mix. One entry per CDR3 protein, called by TCRdb with MiXCR from the 5' RACE reads. This table has 720,000 or so distinct CDR3 sequences, about 43% appearing once. The CDR3 is 15 amino acids. From germline, CDR1 is WNHNN and CDR2 SYGVQD (reference sequence). V lost 3 bases, J lost 13 bases, and 14 bases stayed unmatched. Of note for this clonotype: Given a much more abundant clone one base away, this may be a read error.

This chain joins TRBV10-1 and TRBJ2-4, with 8 bases fitting TRBD2. Sequencing input: blood. The receptor comes from a man older than 75 in good health. As DNA, the CDR3 is TGCGCCAGCAGTGATGCAGCAGCGGGAGTTCAGGAGCAGTACTTC. Translating it yields CASSDAAAGVQEQYF.